This T cell receptor beta chain was recovered during a study of T-cell reconstitution after alpha-beta-depleted transplantation in children. The study's findings and limits: Recipient T cells and thymic progenitors that survived gave rise to the high TCRbeta diversity observed at day 60 in some patients. The study reportedly traced alpha-beta T cells about two months after transplant to several hundred expanded graft clones. Among T cells one year after transplant, newly produced cells accounted for most counts and diversity.

The table lists this clonotype with a few counts. What it binds is unknown. The TCRbeta library was prepared with unique molecular identifiers. TCRdb called the PCR reads again in MiXCR, with one record for every CDR3 protein. The repertoire has about a million distinct CDR3 sequences, less than 30% of them found once; the top ten carry under 30%. Between the trimmed V and J ends, which lost 5 bases and 5 bases, there was a span of 12 bases. Germline assignment: CDR1 LNHDA and CDR2 SQIVND (reference sequence). The CDR3 runs 13 residues. The chain has TRBV19 and TRBJ1-1, with D possibly TRBD1 on 5 matching bases. Sequences were derived from PBMCs, mostly from graft donor cells, sampled 360 days after TCRalphabeta/CD19-depleted stem cell transplant. This sequence was found in a boy less than two years old who had a stem cell transplant for SCID, so the T cells may come from the graft donor. CDR3 sequence (DNA): TGTGCCAGTAGTGTTCTACAGGTTACTGAAGCTTTCTTT. This codes for CASSVLQVTEAFF.